This entry concerns a single T cell receptor beta chain. This clonotype was observed a handful of times. Its antigen has not been determined. Relative to the germline gene, one junction end is altered; a read error may explain this. This sample is drawn from a study of T-cell reconstitution after alpha-beta-depleted transplantation in children listed by TCRdb under 2016. Study-level background: Using TCR repertoire profiling, the study followed T-cell immune reconstitution in a quantitative way in children after TCRalphabeta/CD19-depleted allogeneic hematopoietic cell transplantation.

The receptor library was made with PCR. Reads for this sample came from an Illumina HiSeq 2500. TCR library preparation used molecular barcoding, with unique molecular identifiers applied to normalize quantification of the TCRbeta repertoire. Clones were called with MiXCR by TCRdb after fastp trimmed the public reads at Q25, and only in-frame beta chains were retained. Every CDR3 protein is listed once, alongside the most common genes and DNA of its rows. The table for this sample lists 500,000 to 600,000 distinct CDR3 sequences; around 20% of them were counted only once. In total, the top ten clones hold 3.3% of the sample. CDR1 and CDR2, per the germline V gene (reference sequence), are SEHNR and FQNEAQ. From the cysteine through the phenylalanine, the CDR3 covers 15 amino acids. The DNA shown is the 45-base CDR3, in frame from base 1.

Sequenced here: PBMCs from the stem cell graft donor, sampled from the stem cell graft. The rearrangement combines TRBV7-9 with TRBJ2-1; 10 bases in the middle match TRBD2. The clonotype was recovered from a human donor who donated a stem cell graft to a child with acute lymphoblastic leukemia. The nucleotide sequence reads TGTGCCAGCAGCGTAGCGGGAGGTGGTTACAATGAGCAGTTCTTC. It codes for CASSVAGGGYNEQFF. Full variable domain (CDR3 extended with the reference TRBV7-9 and TRBJ2-1 proteins): DTGVSQNPRHKITKRGQNVTFRCDPISEHNRLYWYRQTLGQGPEFLTYFQNEAQLEKSRLLSDRFSAERPKGSFSTLEIQRTEQGDSAMYLCASSVAGGGYNEQFFGPGTRLTVL.